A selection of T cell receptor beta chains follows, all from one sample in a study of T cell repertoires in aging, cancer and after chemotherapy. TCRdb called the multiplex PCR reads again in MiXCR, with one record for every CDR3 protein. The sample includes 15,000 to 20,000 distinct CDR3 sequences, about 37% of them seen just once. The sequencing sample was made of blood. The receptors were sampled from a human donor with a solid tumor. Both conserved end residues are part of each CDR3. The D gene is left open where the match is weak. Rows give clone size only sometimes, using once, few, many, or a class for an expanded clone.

CDR3 DNA: TGTGCCAGCATCCCAGACAGGGGGCCCTACGAGCAGTACTTC; CDR3 protein: CASIPDRGPYEQYF; D gene: TRBD1; J gene: TRBJ2-7; V gene: TRBV5-5; clone size: few
CDR3 DNA: TGCAGTGCTAGAGCCGCGGGTAGCCACCAAGAGACCCAGTACTTC; CDR3 protein: CSARAAGSHQETQYF; D gene: .; J gene: TRBJ2-5; V gene: TRBV20-1; clone size: once
CDR3 DNA: TGCAGCGTGGACGGACAGGCGGAAGGACTGTTTTTT; CDR3 protein: CSVDGQAEGLFF; D gene: TRBD1; J gene: TRBJ1-4; V gene: TRBV29-1; clone size: medium-sized
CDR3 DNA: TGTGCCAGCAGCCTCGGGACAGGGGGCAATCAGCCCCAGCATTTT; CDR3 protein: CASSLGTGGNQPQHF; D gene: TRBD1; J gene: TRBJ1-5; V gene: TRBV6-6; clone size: .
CDR3 DNA: TGTGCCAGTCGGGGAGCCTCCAACGTCCTGACTTTC; CDR3 protein: CASRGASNVLTF; D gene: .; J gene: TRBJ2-6; V gene: TRBV19; clone size: medium-sized
CDR3 DNA: TGTGCCAGCAGTCCCCTTCGTAGACAGCGTCGCGCTGCTAGAGCTTTCTTT; CDR3 protein: CASSPLRRQRRAARAFF; D gene: .; J gene: TRBJ1-1; V gene: TRBV12-3/TRBV12-4; clone size: .
CDR3 DNA: TGTGCCATCAGTGCCGCCCCAACCTACGAGCAGTACTTC; CDR3 protein: CAISAAPTYEQYF; D gene: .; J gene: TRBJ2-7; V gene: TRBV10-3; clone size: .
CDR3 DNA: TGTGCCAGCAGCACGCCCATTGGGGACAACTATGGCTACACCTTC; CDR3 protein: CASSTPIGDNYGYTF; D gene: .; J gene: TRBJ1-2; V gene: TRBV5-4; clone size: few
CDR3 DNA: TGTGCCAGCAGTCCGACCGGGACACCGAACACTGAAGCTTTCTTT; CDR3 protein: CASSPTGTPNTEAFF; D gene: .; J gene: TRBJ1-1; V gene: TRBV6-6; clone size: .
CDR3 DNA: TGTGCCAGCAGGGATACAGGGGGCCGGGACGAGCAGTACTTC; CDR3 protein: CASRDTGGRDEQYF; D gene: TRBD1; J gene: TRBJ2-7; V gene: TRBV6-6; clone size: .
CDR3 DNA: TGTGCCAGCAGAATTCGGGACTGGGGCTGGGAGCTGTTTTTT; CDR3 protein: CASRIRDWGWELFF; D gene: .; J gene: TRBJ2-2; V gene: TRBV27; clone size: .
CDR3 DNA: TGTGCCAGCAGGCCCACTAGCCCCCCCTACAATGAGCAGTTCTTC; CDR3 protein: CASRPTSPPYNEQFF; D gene: .; J gene: TRBJ2-1; V gene: TRBV6-5; clone size: few
CDR3 DNA: TGTGCCAGCAGCTTGGTCCGGGTTTTCGGGAAACTGTTTTTT; CDR3 protein: CASSLVRVFGKLFF; D gene: .; J gene: TRBJ1-4; V gene: TRBV5-5; clone size: few
CDR3 DNA: TGTGCCACCCGCGCGCCAGGGGACGACACCGGGGAGCTGTTTTTT; CDR3 protein: CATRAPGDDTGELFF; D gene: .; J gene: TRBJ2-2; V gene: TRBV24-1; clone size: .
CDR3 DNA: TGTGCCAGCAGTTTCAGGGAAAAGGAAAAACTGTTTTTT; CDR3 protein: CASSFREKEKLFF; D gene: .; J gene: TRBJ1-4; V gene: TRBV6-1; clone size: .
CDR3 DNA: TGTGCCATCAGAAGAGGGCAGACAAACACTGAAGCTTTCTTT; CDR3 protein: CAIRRGQTNTEAFF; D gene: .; J gene: TRBJ1-1; V gene: TRBV10-3; clone size: .
CDR3 DNA: TGTGCCAGTAGTACGACAGGGGGTGCAAACATTCAGTACTTC; CDR3 protein: CASSTTGGANIQYF; D gene: TRBD1; J gene: TRBJ2-4; V gene: TRBV19; clone size: few
CDR3 DNA: TGTGCCAGCAGCCTAGGGACAGGGGGCAGGACTGAAGCTTTCTTT; CDR3 protein: CASSLGTGGRTEAFF; D gene: TRBD1; J gene: TRBJ1-1; V gene: TRBV6-5; clone size: .
CDR3 DNA: TGCAGCGTTGAGCTACGGACGGATGGCTACACCTTC; CDR3 protein: CSVELRTDGYTF; D gene: .; J gene: TRBJ1-2; V gene: TRBV29-1; clone size: few
CDR3 DNA: TGTGCCAGCTCACCGGGGGCGGGTGAGAGTGCACCCCTCCACTTT; CDR3 protein: CASSPGAGESAPLHF; D gene: .; J gene: TRBJ1-6; V gene: TRBV18; clone size: few
CDR3 DNA: TGCGCCAGCAGCTTGTCTACAGGGGTTTGGCTCTATGGCTACACCTTC; CDR3 protein: CASSLSTGVWLYGYTF; D gene: TRBD1; J gene: TRBJ1-2; V gene: TRBV5-1; clone size: once
CDR3 DNA: TGTGCCAGCGCCGTTGGAGGGACCCAGTACTTC; CDR3 protein: CASAVGGTQYF; D gene: .; J gene: TRBJ2-5; V gene: TRBV12-3/TRBV12-4; clone size: few
CDR3 DNA: TGTGCCAGTAGTATGGTAGGGTTCCCCTACGAGCAGTACTTC; CDR3 protein: CASSMVGFPYEQYF; D gene: .; J gene: TRBJ2-7; V gene: TRBV19; clone size: .
CDR3 DNA: TGCAGCGTCAACAGGGGGGCGGGGGAGACCCAGTACTTC; CDR3 protein: CSVNRGAGETQYF; D gene: TRBD1; J gene: TRBJ2-5; V gene: TRBV29-1; clone size: medium-sized
CDR3 DNA: TGTGCCAGCAGTTTAGCCGGGGAAGATACGCAGTATTTT; CDR3 protein: CASSLAGEDTQYF; D gene: .; J gene: TRBJ2-3; V gene: TRBV12-3/TRBV12-4; clone size: few
CDR3 DNA: TGTACCAGCAGTTACTACAATGAGCAGTTCTTC; CDR3 protein: CTSSYYNEQFF; D gene: .; J gene: TRBJ2-1; V gene: TRBV27; clone size: .
CDR3 DNA: TGTGCCAGCAGTGACTCAGGGACCGGGGAGCTGTTTTTT; CDR3 protein: CASSDSGTGELFF; D gene: .; J gene: TRBJ2-2; V gene: TRBV6-4; clone size: .
CDR3 DNA: TGTGCCAGCAGCCGGGGACAGAACGAGCAGTACTTC; CDR3 protein: CASSRGQNEQYF; D gene: TRBD1; J gene: TRBJ2-7; V gene: TRBV6-5; clone size: .
CDR3 DNA: TGTGCCAGCAGCGATCCGCCGTTGGGGGCCTACGAGCAGTACTTC; CDR3 protein: CASSDPPLGAYEQYF; D gene: .; J gene: TRBJ2-7; V gene: TRBV6-5; clone size: .
CDR3 DNA: TGTGCCAGCAGTCCCTGGGACAGGGGCCACGAGCAGTACTTC; CDR3 protein: CASSPWDRGHEQYF; D gene: TRBD1; J gene: TRBJ2-7; V gene: TRBV12-3/TRBV12-4; clone size: once
CDR3 DNA: TGTGCCAGCAGCCAAGATCTGACTAGCGGGAGGAATGAGCAGTTCTTC; CDR3 protein: CASSQDLTSGRNEQFF; D gene: TRBD2; J gene: TRBJ2-1; V gene: TRBV14; clone size: .
CDR3 DNA: TGTGCCATCAGTGCGATCACTAGCGGAAGCCCTAGCACAGATACGCAGTATTTT; CDR3 protein: CAISAITSGSPSTDTQYF; D gene: TRBD2; J gene: TRBJ2-3; V gene: TRBV10-3; clone size: few